The 20 T cell receptor beta chains below were found in one sample sequenced in a study of vaccination effects on CD4 cells after COVID-19. These receptors' antigens are unknown. Prior to sequencing, the ViraFEST assay stimulated PBMC with viral peptide pools, which expanded the antigen-specific CD4+ T cells. Researchers isolated CD4+ T cells once 9 to 11 days of culture had elapsed. This individual contracted SARS-CoV-2 between March and December 2020, as verified by PCR. Sequenced by immunoSEQ multiplex PCR; TCRdb stores in-frame clones only, minus some. The sample has some 22,000 clones, approximately 76% seen once. The material was CD4+ T cells from PBMCs cultured with SARS-CoV-2 spike peptides, obtained before COVID-19 vaccination. The receptors were sampled from a human donor who had a prior SARS-CoV-2 infection.

The chain couples TRBV19 to TRBJ1-4; no definite D call. This CDR3 spans 15 amino acids. Germline V gene data show CDR1 as LNHDA and CDR2 as SQIVND (reference sequence). The V end lost 4 bases, the J end lost 0 bases, and 9 bases lay between the germline ends. The CDR3 coding sequence is TGTGCCAGTAGTAAGGGAGTCACAACTAATGAAAAACTGTTTTTT. This translates into CASSKGVTTNEKLFF.

This sequence joins TRBV12-3 or TRBV12-4 and TRBJ1-1, with D perhaps matching TRBD1 (6 bases). CDR3 length: 13 residues. V lost 6 bases, J lost 4 bases, and 12 bases lay in between. The CDR3 loop is CASRGGAVTEAFF. The DNA for the CDR3 is TGTGCCAGCAGGGGGGGCGCGGTCACTGAAGCTTTCTTT.

V usage is TRBV6-2 or TRBV6-3 and J usage is TRBJ1-6, with 7 bases lining up with TRBD1. Germline lookup yields CDR1 MNHEY and CDR2 SVGEGT. The CDR3 runs to 16 residues. Trimming took 2 bases from V and 8 from J; bases not matched to a gene: 9. The CDR3 DNA sequence: TGTGCCAGCAGTTACCACAGGGGCAAACCGGATTCACCCCTCCACTTT. Amino acids: CASSYHRGKPDSPLHF.

The chain recombines TRBV18 with TRBJ1-4, with D maybe TRBD1 (5 bases). The CDR3 covers 13 residues. The germline gives CDR1 KGHSH, CDR2 LQKENI. V lost 5 bases to trimming and J lost 6 bases, with 10 bases between them. In DNA form, the CDR3 reads TGTGCCAGCTCAGGGTCCAGGGATGAAAAACTGTTTTTT. Amino acids: CASSGSRDEKLFF.

V gene TRBV5-4 combines with J gene TRBJ2-7; 7 bases are a match to TRBD1. Per germline, CDR1 SGHNT and CDR2 YYREEE (reference sequence). Trimming at V came to 4 bases and at J to 3 bases, leaving 16 bases not matched to a gene. CDR3 length: 17 amino acids. The CDR3 DNA reads TGTGCCAGCAGCCGGGCAAATACCGGGACAGAGCACTACGAGCAGTACTTC. It is translated as CASSRANTGTEHYEQYF.

The rearrangement uses TRBV5-1 and TRBJ2-1, with 8 bases fitting TRBD2. J was trimmed by 2 bases and V by 0 bases; bases with no gene match: 4. The CDR3 runs to 16 residues. In germline, CDR1 is SGHRS, CDR2 YFSETQ. The CDR3 DNA follows: TGCGCCAGCAGCTTGGTAACAGCGGGGGCCTACAATGAGCAGTTCTTC. Its translation is CASSLVTAGAYNEQFF.

This chain links TRBV15 with TRBJ1-5, with no clear D. The V and J ends lost 5 bases and 6 bases respectively, with 17 bases between them. CDR1 and CDR2 (germline): LNHNV, YYDKDF (reference sequence). The CDR3 is made up of 15 amino acids. CDR3 sequence reads: CATSGTITPGQPQHF. CDR3 in DNA: TGTGCCACCAGCGGAACGATTACTCCGGGTCAGCCCCAGCATTTT.

The V gene is TRBV5-1, the J gene TRBJ1-1; weak D call: TRBD1 (6 bases). V gave up 0 bases and J gave up 2 bases, with 11 bases separating them. The CDR3 covers 15 residues. Germline CDR1 SGHRS, CDR2 YFSETQ. CDR3 in DNA: TGCGCCAGCAGCTTGGTAACGACAGGCAACACTGAAGCTTTCTTT. Amino acid sequence: CASSLVTTGNTEAFF.

This chain uses TRBV10-3 with TRBJ1-1, with D hard to call. The germline gives CDR1 ENHRY, CDR2 SYGVKD. V was pared by 4 bases and J by 2 bases, with 11 bases between. The CDR3 consists of 14 residues. CDR3 bases: TGTGCCATCAGTGGATTGCAAACTAACACTGAAGCTTTCTTT. It is translated as CAISGLQTNTEAFF.

V is TRBV5-1 and J is TRBJ1-6, with 9 bases fitting TRBD1. Germline loops: CDR1 SGHRS, CDR2 YFSETQ. The CDR3 covers 14 residues. J was trimmed by 9 bases and V by 3 bases; bases with no gene match: 4. In DNA form, the CDR3 reads TGCGCCAGCAGCTCCGGGACAGGGCTTTCACCCCTCCACTTT. As protein: CASSSGTGLSPLHF.

The chain is built from TRBV11-3 and TRBJ2-2; D may match TRBD1 or TRBD2 (7 bases each). The V end was cut by 3 bases, the J end by 6 bases, with 11 bases between. This CDR3 is 14 amino acids long. Germline assignment: CDR1 SGHNT and CDR2 YENEEA. The CDR3 DNA sequence: TGTGCCAGCAGCTTGACAGGGAGGGCCGGGGAGCTGTTTTTT. It encodes CASSLTGRAGELFF.

This clone has a handful of counts. The V and J genes are TRBV6-1 and TRBJ1-4; a weak D match, TRBD1 (6 bases). The CDR3 contains 14 residues. The V gene's germline CDR1 is MNHNS and CDR2 SASEGT. V lost 3 bases and J 6 bases, leaving 11 bases between the germline ends. The CDR3 protein is CASSDGGGYEKLFF. CDR3 DNA sequence: TGTGCCAGCAGTGATGGGGGGGGCTATGAAAAACTGTTTTTT.

V usage is TRBV18 and J usage is TRBJ1-2, with TRBD1 matching over 7 bases. The germline gives CDR1 KGHSH, CDR2 LQKENI. V dropped 4 bases and J dropped 6; count of bases not matched to a gene: 5. This CDR3 contains 13 residues. The CDR3 DNA reads TGTGCCAGCTCACAGGGACAGTTGGATGGCTACACCTTC. Encoded protein: CASSQGQLDGYTF.

The chain has TRBV4-2 and TRBJ2-3; D gene unclear. Trimming took off 4 bases at V and 0 bases at J, with 14 bases between the two ends. Germline V gene lookup returns CDR1 LGHNA and CDR2 YNFKEQ. The CDR3 contains 16 residues. The CDR3 region has the DNA TGTGCCAGCAGCCTTCCTTTTGACACTAGCACAGATACGCAGTATTTT. It encodes CASSLPFDTSTDTQYF.

In nucleotides, the CDR3 is TGTGCCAGCAGCTCAACTTACTACGAGCAGTACTTC. It is translated as CASSSTYYEQYF. The genes are TRBV11-3 and TRBJ2-7; D not resolved. This CDR3 spans 12 amino acids. Germline V gene lookup returns CDR1 SGHNT and CDR2 YENEEA. V was pared by 4 bases and J by 3 bases, with 7 bases between.

This chain joins TRBV2 and TRBJ2-7; possible D gene TRBD2, 6 bases. The CDR3 consists of 13 residues. Germline-derived CDR1 and CDR2 are SNHLY and FYNNEI. V lost 10 bases, J lost 3 bases, and 16 bases lay in between. CDR3 sequence reads: CATGGIFGYEQYF. CDR3 DNA: TGTGCCACCGGAGGGATTTTTGGCTACGAGCAGTACTTC.

This chain uses TRBV2 with TRBJ1-3; no firm D call. The V and J ends lost 6 bases and 2 bases respectively, with 5 bases between them. The CDR3 loop spans 12 amino acids. Germline CDR1 and CDR2: SNHLY and FYNNEI. Here the CDR3 reads CASRITGNTIYF. Here the CDR3 DNA reads TGTGCCAGCAGAATAACTGGAAACACCATATATTTT.

V is TRBV5-1 and J is TRBJ1-1; no definite D call. Trimming took 3 bases from V and 1 from J, leaving 13 bases between them. Per germline, CDR1 SGHRS and CDR2 YFSETQ. The CDR3 runs 15 residues. As DNA, the CDR3 is TGCGCCAGCAGCTACGGACTTTCGGGGAACACTGAAGCTTTCTTT. It yields the protein CASSYGLSGNTEAFF.

The V gene is TRBV5-5, the J gene TRBJ2-3; D is perhaps TRBD2 (5 bases). CDR1 is SGHKS and CDR2 is YYEKEE in the germline V gene (reference sequence). This CDR3 has 15 amino acids. V was shortened by 2 bases and J by 0 bases, with 10 bases between the two germline ends. The CDR3 region has the DNA TGTGCCAGCAGCTTTTCCCGGACTAGCACAGATACGCAGTATTTT. Its protein is CASSFSRTSTDTQYF.

The rearrangement joins TRBV7-2 to TRBJ2-3; 7 nucleotides line up with TRBD2. The CDR3 loop spans 17 amino acids. Germline V gene sequence: CDR1 SGHTA, CDR2 FQGNSA. V gave up 5 bases and J gave up 11 bases; unmatched junction bases: 22. The CDR3 nucleotides are TGTGCCAGCAGCCTACGGGGGGAGGGACTACCTCCTATGTGGCAGTATTTT. Its translation is CASSLRGEGLPPMWQYF.